Included here is one T cell receptor beta chain sequence, with context. Its matching antigen is unknown. The protocol was immunoSEQ multiplex PCR, while the TCRdb copy is restricted to in-frame clones and leaves out a portion. The table shows about 130,000 clones, with 89% occurring only once. The CDR3 length is 11 residues. Germline V gives CDR1 SNHLY, CDR2 FYNNEI. Trimming shortened V by 7 bases and J by 9 bases, and 10 bases separated the two germline ends. This sample is drawn from a study of T cell responses to AZD1222 COVID-19 vaccine. Study findings and constraints: Seropositive AZD1222 recipients at baseline numbered only five to seven. The CD4 TCRs associated with vaccination extended across spike and predominated at 160-218 and 743-854. Spike-specific TCR breadth and depth were elevated following two AZD1222 doses. Donors were chiefly white British, with a greater number of females, and clonal diversity was perhaps underestimated.

The specimen was peripheral blood, collected on day 0 of AZD1222 vaccination. This TCR came from an adult in good health. The chain links TRBV2 to TRBJ2-1; no clear D gene. DNA of the CDR3: TGTGCCAGCAATTACGGCACTGAGCAGTTCTTC. It encodes CASNYGTEQFF.